This T cell receptor beta chain was sequenced in a study of blood T cell repertoires in COVID-19. Turning to the study itself: COVID-19 samples collected from the United States, Italy and Spain covered acute and convalescent phases. PBMCs, B-cell-depleted T cells, or T cells provided the cDNA or gDNA that made up the material.

Source study methods: Cell counts per sample came from amplifying reference gene primers. Libraries were prepared by immunoSEQ multiplex PCR; TCRdb keeps only in-frame clonotypes and omits some of them. The V and J calls and the clone size are those of that table, but D and trimming were determined from the DNA. The sample lists 30,000 to 40,000 clones; approximately 88% were seen once. The CDR3 has 15 amino acids. V trimming: 0 bases; J trimming: 2 bases; junction bases outside the gene matches: 2. Per germline, CDR1 SGHDT and CDR2 YYEEEE. Sequencing was carried out using peripheral blood. The rearrangement links TRBV5-6 to TRBJ2-7; 10 bases align to TRBD2. This TCR was sampled from a man between 60 and 75 years old with active COVID-19. CDR3: CASSLGLAGAYEQYF. The CDR3 nucleotides are TGTGCCAGCAGCTTGGGGCTAGCGGGGGCCTACGAGCAGTACTTC. Using reference TRBV5-6 and TRBJ2-7 for the parts outside the CDR3, the full variable domain is DAGVTQSPTHLIKTRGQQVTLRCSPKSGHDTVSWYQQALGQGPQFIFQYYEEEERQRGNFPDRFSGHQFPNYSSELNVNALLLGDSALYLCASSLGLAGAYEQYFGPGTRLTVT.